This passage covers 3 T cell receptor beta chains from one sample sequenced in a study of blood T cell repertoires in COVID-19. Produced via immunoSEQ multiplex PCR; TCRdb's table is partial and in-frame only. In the table there are nearly 400,000 clones, nearly 90% of which are singletons. Sequenced input: PBMCs or T cells enriched from blood (not recorded which). Every receptor here comes from a young woman who had recovered from COVID-19.

This clone was counted only a few times. The J gene is TRBJ2-7, the V gene TRBV28; 9 bases agree with TRBD1. The trim removed 5 bases at V and 3 bases at J, leaving 5 bases unmatched. The germline V gene has CDR1 MDHEN and CDR2 SYDVKM. The CDR3 spans 14 residues. CDR3 amino acids: CASSEGQGFYEQYF. For the CDR3, the DNA is TGTGCCAGCAGTGAAGGACAGGGGTTCTACGAGCAGTACTTC.

The chain uses TRBV2 and TRBJ2-7, with a weak D call TRBD1 (5 bases). Germline CDR1 reads SNHLY; CDR2 reads FYNNEI. V gave up 2 bases and J gave up 3 bases, with 14 bases separating them. The CDR3 is made up of 15 amino acids. CDR3 coding DNA: TGTGCCAGCAGTGAAACCGGATTAGGGGTCTACGAGCAGTACTTC. This gives the protein CASSETGLGVYEQYF.

The chain combines TRBV5-4 with TRBJ2-1; a weak D match, TRBD2 (5 bases). The V end was cut by 0 bases, the J end by 8 bases, with 12 bases between. Germline loops: CDR1 SGHNT, CDR2 YYREEE (reference sequence). The CDR3 extends over 14 amino acids. The CDR3 is CASSLADPRDEQFF. The CDR3, as DNA: TGTGCCAGCAGCTTGGCTGACCCGCGGGATGAGCAGTTCTTC. The entire variable domain, with the rest obtained from reference TRBV5-4 and TRBJ2-1, is as follows: ETGVTQSPTHLIKTRGQQVTLRCSSQSGHNTVSWYQQALGQGPQFIFQYYREEENGRGNFPPRFSGLQFPNYSSELNVNALELDDSALYLCASSLADPRDEQFFGPGTRLTVL.